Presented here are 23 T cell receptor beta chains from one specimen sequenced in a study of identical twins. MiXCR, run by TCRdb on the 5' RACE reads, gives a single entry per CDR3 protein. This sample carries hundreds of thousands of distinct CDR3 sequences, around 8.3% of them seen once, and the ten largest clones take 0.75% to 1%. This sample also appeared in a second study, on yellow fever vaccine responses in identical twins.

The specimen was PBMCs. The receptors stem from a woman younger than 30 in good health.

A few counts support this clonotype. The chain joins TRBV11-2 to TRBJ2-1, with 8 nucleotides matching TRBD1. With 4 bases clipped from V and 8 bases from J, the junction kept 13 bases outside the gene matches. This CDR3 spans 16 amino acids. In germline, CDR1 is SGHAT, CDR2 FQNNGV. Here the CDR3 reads CASSSAGGFRNDEQFF. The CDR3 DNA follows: TGTGCCAGCAGCTCAGCAGGGGGCTTCCGAAATGATGAGCAGTTCTTC.

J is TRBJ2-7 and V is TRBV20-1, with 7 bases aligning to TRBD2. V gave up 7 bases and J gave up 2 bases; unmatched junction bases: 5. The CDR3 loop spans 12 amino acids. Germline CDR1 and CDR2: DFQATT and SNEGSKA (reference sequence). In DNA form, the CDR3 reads TGCAGTGTATCTCGGGGGGCCTACGAGCAGTACTTC. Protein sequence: CSVSRGAYEQYF.

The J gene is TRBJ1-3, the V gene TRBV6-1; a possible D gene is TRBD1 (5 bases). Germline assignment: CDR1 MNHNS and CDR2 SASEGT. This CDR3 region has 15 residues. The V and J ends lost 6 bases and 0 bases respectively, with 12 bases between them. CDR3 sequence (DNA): TGTGCCAGCAGCCCCCGGGGCCGCTCTGGAAACACCATATATTTT. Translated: CASSPRGRSGNTIYF.

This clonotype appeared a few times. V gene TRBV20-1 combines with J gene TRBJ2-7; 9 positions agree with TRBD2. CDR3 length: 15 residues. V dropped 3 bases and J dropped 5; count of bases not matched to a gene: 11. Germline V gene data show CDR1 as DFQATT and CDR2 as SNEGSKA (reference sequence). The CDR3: CSASGSRGGLDEQYF. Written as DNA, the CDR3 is TGCAGTGCTAGTGGATCGCGGGGGGGCCTGGACGAGCAGTACTTC.

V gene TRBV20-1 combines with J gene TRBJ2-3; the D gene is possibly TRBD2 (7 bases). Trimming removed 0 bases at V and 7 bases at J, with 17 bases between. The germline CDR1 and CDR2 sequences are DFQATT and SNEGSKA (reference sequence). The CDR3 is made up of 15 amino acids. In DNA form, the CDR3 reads TGCAGTGCTAGAGACGGGGGCGCGGGAGAGTATACGCAGTATTTT. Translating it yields CSARDGGAGEYTQYF.

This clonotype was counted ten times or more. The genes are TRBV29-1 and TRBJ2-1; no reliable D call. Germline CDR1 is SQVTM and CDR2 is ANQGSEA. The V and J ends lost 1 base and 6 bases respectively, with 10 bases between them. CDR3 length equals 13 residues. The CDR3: CSVEVHGPNEQFF. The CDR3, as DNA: TGCAGCGTTGAAGTTCACGGCCCCAATGAGCAGTTCTTC.

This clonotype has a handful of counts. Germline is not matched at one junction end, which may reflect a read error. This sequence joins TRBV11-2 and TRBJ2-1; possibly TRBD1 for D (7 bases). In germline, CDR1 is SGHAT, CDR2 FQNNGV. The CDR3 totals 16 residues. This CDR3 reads CASSLDPGGIGNEKFF. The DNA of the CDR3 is TGTGCCAGCAGCTTAGATCCAGGGGGGATAGGGAATGAGAAGTTCTTC.

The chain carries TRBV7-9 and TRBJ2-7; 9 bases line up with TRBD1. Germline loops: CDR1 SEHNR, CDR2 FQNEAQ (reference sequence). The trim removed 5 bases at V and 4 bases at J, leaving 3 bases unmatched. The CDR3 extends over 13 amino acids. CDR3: CASSRTGEYEQYF. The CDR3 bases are TGTGCCAGCAGCAGGACAGGGGAGTACGAGCAGTACTTC. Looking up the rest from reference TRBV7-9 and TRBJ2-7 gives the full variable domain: DTGVSQNPRHKITKRGQNVTFRCDPISEHNRLYWYRQTLGQGPEFLTYFQNEAQLEKSRLLSDRFSAERPKGSFSTLEIQRTEQGDSAMYLCASSRTGEYEQYFGPGTRLTVT.

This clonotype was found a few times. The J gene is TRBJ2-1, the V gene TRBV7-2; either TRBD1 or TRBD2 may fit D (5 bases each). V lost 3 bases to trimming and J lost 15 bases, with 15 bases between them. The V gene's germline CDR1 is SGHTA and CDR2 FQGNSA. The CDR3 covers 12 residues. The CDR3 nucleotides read TGTGCCAGCAGCTTGGGGCGGACTCTGCCGTTCTTC. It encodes CASSLGRTLPFF.

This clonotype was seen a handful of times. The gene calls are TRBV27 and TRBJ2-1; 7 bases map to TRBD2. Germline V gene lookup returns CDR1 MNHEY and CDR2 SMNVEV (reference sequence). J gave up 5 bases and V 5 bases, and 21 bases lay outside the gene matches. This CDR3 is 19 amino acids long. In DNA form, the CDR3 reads TGTGCCAGCAGTCCTTTGCTAGCGGCCAGGAAAGACCGTCACAATGAGCAGTTCTTC. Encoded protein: CASSPLLAARKDRHNEQFF.

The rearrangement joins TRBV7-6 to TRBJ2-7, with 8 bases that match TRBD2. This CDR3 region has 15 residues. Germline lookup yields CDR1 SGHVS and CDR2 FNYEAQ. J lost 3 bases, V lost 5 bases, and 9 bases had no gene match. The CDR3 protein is CASSQEAGVLYEQYF. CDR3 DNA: TGTGCCAGCAGCCAAGAAGCGGGAGTCCTCTACGAGCAGTACTTC.

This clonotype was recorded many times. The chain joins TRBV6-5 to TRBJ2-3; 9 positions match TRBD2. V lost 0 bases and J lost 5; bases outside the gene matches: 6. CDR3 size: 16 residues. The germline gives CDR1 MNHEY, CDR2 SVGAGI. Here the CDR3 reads CASSYSSRGGIDTQYF. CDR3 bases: TGTGCCAGCAGTTACTCGTCGCGGGGGGGCATAGATACGCAGTATTTT.

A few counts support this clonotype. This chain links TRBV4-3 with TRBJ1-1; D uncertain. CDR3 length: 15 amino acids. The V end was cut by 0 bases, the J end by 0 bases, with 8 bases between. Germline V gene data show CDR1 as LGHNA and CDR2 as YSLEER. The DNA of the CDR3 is TGCGCCAGCAGCCAAGATTGGCAGTTGAACACTGAAGCTTTCTTT. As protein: CASSQDWQLNTEAFF.

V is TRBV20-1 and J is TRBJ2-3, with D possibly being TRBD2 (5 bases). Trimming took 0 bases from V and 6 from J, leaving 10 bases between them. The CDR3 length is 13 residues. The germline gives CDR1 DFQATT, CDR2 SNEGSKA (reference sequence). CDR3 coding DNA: TGCAGTGCTAGAGATTTGGGAGCGGATACGCAGTATTTT. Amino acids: CSARDLGADTQYF.

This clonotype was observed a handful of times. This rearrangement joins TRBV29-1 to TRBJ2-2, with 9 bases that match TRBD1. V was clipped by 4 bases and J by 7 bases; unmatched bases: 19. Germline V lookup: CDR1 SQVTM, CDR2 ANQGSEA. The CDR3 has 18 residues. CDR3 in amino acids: CSVGRDREAKAWGGELFF. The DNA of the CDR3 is TGCAGCGTTGGTCGGGACAGGGAAGCGAAAGCCTGGGGCGGGGAGCTGTTTTTT.

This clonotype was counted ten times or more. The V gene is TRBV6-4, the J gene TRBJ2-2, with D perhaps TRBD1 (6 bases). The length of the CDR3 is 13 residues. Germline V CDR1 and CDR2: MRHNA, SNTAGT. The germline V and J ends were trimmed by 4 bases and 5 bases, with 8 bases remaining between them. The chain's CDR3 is CASSGTGTGELFF. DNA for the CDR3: TGTGCCAGCAGTGGAACAGGGACCGGGGAGCTGTTTTTT.

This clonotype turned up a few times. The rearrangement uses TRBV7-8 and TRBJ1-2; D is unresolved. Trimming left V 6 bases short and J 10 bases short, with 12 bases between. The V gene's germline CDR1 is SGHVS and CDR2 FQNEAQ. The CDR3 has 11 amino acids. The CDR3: CASRSLRDYTF. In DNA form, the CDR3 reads TGTGCCAGCAGATCCCTTAGGGACTACACCTTC.

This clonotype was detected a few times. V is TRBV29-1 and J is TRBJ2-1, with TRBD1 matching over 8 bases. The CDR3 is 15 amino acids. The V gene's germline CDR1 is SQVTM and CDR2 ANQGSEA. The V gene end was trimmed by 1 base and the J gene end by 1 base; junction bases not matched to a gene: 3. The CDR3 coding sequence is TGCAGCGTTGAAGGCCGGGACAGGTCCTACAATGAGCAGTTCTTC. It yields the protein CSVEGRDRSYNEQFF.

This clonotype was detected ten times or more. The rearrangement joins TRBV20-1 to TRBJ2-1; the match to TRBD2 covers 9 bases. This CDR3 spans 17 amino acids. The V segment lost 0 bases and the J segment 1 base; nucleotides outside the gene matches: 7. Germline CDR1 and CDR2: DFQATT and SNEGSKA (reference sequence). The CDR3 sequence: CSARDSTSGLSYNEQFF. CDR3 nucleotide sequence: TGCAGTGCTAGAGATTCAACTAGCGGGTTGTCCTACAATGAGCAGTTCTTC.

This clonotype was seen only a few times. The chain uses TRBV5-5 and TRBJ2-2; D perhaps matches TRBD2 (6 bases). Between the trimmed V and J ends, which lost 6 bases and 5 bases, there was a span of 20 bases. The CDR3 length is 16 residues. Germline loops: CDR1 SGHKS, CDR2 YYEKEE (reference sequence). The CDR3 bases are TGTGCCAGCATCGTTAACGCGCAGGGAGGAACCGGGGAGCTGTTTTTT. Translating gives CASIVNAQGGTGELFF.

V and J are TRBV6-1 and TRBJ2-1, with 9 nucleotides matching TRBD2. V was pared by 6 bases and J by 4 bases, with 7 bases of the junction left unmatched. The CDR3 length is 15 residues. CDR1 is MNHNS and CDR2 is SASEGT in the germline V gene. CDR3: CASSQASGVYNEQFF. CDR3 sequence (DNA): TGTGCCAGCAGCCAAGCTAGCGGGGTTTACAATGAGCAGTTCTTC.

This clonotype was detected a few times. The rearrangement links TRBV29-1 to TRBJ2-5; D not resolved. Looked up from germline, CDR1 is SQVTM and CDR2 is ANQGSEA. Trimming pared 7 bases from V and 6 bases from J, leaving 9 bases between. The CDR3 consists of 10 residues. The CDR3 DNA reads TGCAGCGCCCATGAGCAGACCCAGTACTTC. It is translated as CSAHEQTQYF.

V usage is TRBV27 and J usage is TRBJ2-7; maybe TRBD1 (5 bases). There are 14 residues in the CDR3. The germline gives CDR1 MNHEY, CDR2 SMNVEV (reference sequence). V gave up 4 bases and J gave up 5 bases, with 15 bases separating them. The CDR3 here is CASSSPDLDNEQYF. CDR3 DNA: TGTGCCAGCAGTTCCCCCGACTTGGACAACGAGCAGTACTTC.